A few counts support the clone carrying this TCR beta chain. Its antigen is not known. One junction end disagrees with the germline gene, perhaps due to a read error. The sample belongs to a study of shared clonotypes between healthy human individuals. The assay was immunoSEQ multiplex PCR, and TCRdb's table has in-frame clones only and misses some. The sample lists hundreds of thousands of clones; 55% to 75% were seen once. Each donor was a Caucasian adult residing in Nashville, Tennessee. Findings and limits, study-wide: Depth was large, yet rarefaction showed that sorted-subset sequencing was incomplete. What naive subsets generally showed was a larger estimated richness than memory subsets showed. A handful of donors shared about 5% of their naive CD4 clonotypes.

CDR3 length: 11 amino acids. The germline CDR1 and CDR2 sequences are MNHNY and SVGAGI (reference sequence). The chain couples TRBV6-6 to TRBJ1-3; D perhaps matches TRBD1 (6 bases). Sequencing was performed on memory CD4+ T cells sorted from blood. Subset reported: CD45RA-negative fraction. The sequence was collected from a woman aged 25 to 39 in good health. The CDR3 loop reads CASSLGSGVEF. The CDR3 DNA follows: TGTGCCAGCAGCCTGGGGTCAGGGGTTGAGTTT.